This TCR beta chain is from a study of T cells in Graves' hyperthyroidism and ophthalmopathy. Study as a whole: Upon initial diagnosis and before any treatment, peripheral blood was collected.

V was trimmed by 0 bases and J by 1 base, leaving 10 bases between them. The germline gives CDR1 SGDLS, CDR2 YYNGEE. The CDR3 totals 16 residues. TCR beta CDR3 region amplification was performed from RNA transcripts. HTBI primers were the set used in a first-round RT-PCR of the TCR CDR3. TCRdb processed the multiplex PCR reads anew with MiXCR; each CDR3 protein has one entry. Of about 560,000 distinct CDR3 sequences in the sample, around 13% are singletons; the top ten hold 14%. If no ophthalmopathy progression occurred within 18 months, Graves' hyperthyroidism was stable. With a duration under 2 months, the hyperthyroidism was newly diagnosed in patients aged 18 to 65. Diagnoses used clinical symptoms, serum thyroxine and TRAb, thyroid ultrasound and orbital computed tomography. This clonotype was seen a few times.

The source is a woman between 40 and 50 years old with Graves' hyperthyroidism. The material sequenced was blood. The rearrangement uses TRBV9 and TRBJ2-2, with D perhaps TRBD2 (6 bases). CDR3 DNA sequence: TGTGCCAGCAGCGTAGAGGGGACTCAGAACACCGGGGAGCTGTTTTTT. Its protein product is CASSVEGTQNTGELFF.